The 2 T cell receptor beta chains below all came from one sample that was sequenced in a study. One entry per CDR3 protein, called by TCRdb with MiXCR from the 5' RACE reads. The repertoire consists of 25,000 to 35,000 distinct CDR3 sequences, with around a quarter occurring once and the leading ten covering around 4.1%. The sequenced material came from memory CD4+ T cells sorted from blood. Subset reported: memory CD4+ T cells, CD4+CD45RO+CD25-. The receptors were sampled from a female donor with breast cancer.

This clonotype appeared a single time. The CDR3 DNA reads TGTGCCACCAGTGGCGTGACTAGCGGGGGGGCCGTTTACGAGCAGTACTTC. This sequence encodes CATSGVTSGGAVYEQYF. This chain connects TRBV24-1 to TRBJ2-7; 14 nucleotides match TRBD2. Germline V gene data show CDR1 as KGHDR and CDR2 as SFDVKD. Trimming cost V 5 bases and J 4 bases; bases outside gene matches: 9. The CDR3 has 17 residues.

Notes on this clonotype: A read error may explain this, as a much larger clone is one base away. The V call is TRBV6-2 or TRBV6-3, the J call TRBJ2-5; possibly TRBD1 for D (5 bases). Per germline, CDR1 MNHEY and CDR2 SVGEGT. The CDR3 is 15 amino acids. CDR3 nucleotide sequence: TGTACCAGCAGTTACCCAAGGTCAGGGAAGGAGACCCAGTACTTC. Protein: CTSSYPRSGKETQYF.